This entry is about one T cell receptor (beta chain). No cognate antigen has been identified for it. Nothing much larger sits one base from this clone, and base qualities are not available. This specimen comes from a study of blood T cell repertoires in COVID-19 (dated by TCRdb to 2018 to 2021). Study-wide context: Samples covering the acute and convalescent phases of COVID-19 were provided by collaborators in the United States, Italy and Spain. Samples came from the ongoing ImmuneRACE study (first 160 participants) plus 1,254 subjects from 6 global collaborators. HLA class I and class II types, where available, came from metadata supplied by the sample provider rather than from assay-based typing. The prospective study material was composed of cDNA or gDNA derived from T cells, B-cell-depleted T cells, or PBMCs. Sample metadata almost always included a de-identified subject ID, COVID-19 status, age in years and sex. Subjects who had been exposed to COVID-19, were actively infected with it, or had recovered from it provided the deeply sampled blood TCRbeta repertoires that made up the dataset. The repertoires were released in a freely available public database intended as a resource for research on the immune response to SARS-CoV-2. Study-wide findings and limitations: Clinical and demographic metadata were provided uncurated, with the amount varying by source and participant.

The immunoSEQ Assay, a bias-controlled multiplex PCR, was used to amplify TCRbeta CDR3 regions from genomic DNA. Regarding the original processing steps: Within the assay, amplification of reference gene primers was used to estimate how many nucleated cells each sample contained. To quantify the absolute abundance of each unique TCRbeta CDR3 rearrangement, sequence reads were collapsed and filtered. For each sample, productive Simpson clonality was calculated as the square root of Simpson's diversity index over productive rearrangements. TCRdb took this table from immuneACCESS and kept in-frame rearrangements with V and J called. Such tables lack part of the clones; where checked against another copy, unresolved V genes explain under half of the gap, and the rest is unexplained. Clone size and the V and J calls come from that table; the DNA yielded D and trimming. Present in this sample are a few hundred thousand clones, approximately 92% of which were seen just once. Roughly 5% of the sample is taken by the ten largest.

Another Seattle source contributed samples from volunteer blood donors who had recovered from COVID-19. The collaborating institutions used their own protocols to collect whole blood in K2EDTA tubes. Collaborator samples were shipped for TCRbeta analysis as frozen whole blood, isolated PBMCs, or DNA extracted from either sample type. The trim is 5 bases for V and 2 bases for J, with a gap of 18 bases between the germline ends. The CDR3 sequence holds 16 residues, the cysteine and phenylalanine included. The only DNA kept is the CDR3, 48 bases in frame from the first base. The germline V gene (reference sequence) supplies CDR1 SEHNR and CDR2 FQNEAQ.

The clonotype originates from a middle-aged woman who had recovered from COVID-19. The V gene is TRBV7-9 and the J gene is TRBJ1-2, with the D gene not clear enough to name. Sequences were obtained from peripheral blood. Here the CDR3 is given as CASSARDGVLNYGYTF. The nucleotide sequence is TGTGCCAGCAGCGCCCGTGACGGGGTCCTGAACTATGGCTACACCTTC.